Below, one TCR beta chain is given with its context. This clone was seen once. What antigen it recognizes has not been identified. No much larger clonotype is one base removed from it; base qualities were not supplied. This entry is derived from a study of T cell changes during pregnancy in multiple sclerosis (dated by TCRdb to 2018 to 2020). The study in broad terms: Changes in the T cell repertoire over the course of pregnancy were examined in this study in women with multiple sclerosis.

Libraries were built with the immunoSEQ multiplex PCR assay. Imported from immuneACCESS, the table was reduced by TCRdb to in-frame sequences with V and J called. These copies leave out some clones; in studies compared against another copy, an unresolved V gene accounts for under half, and the cause of the remainder is not known. Counted in this sample were approximately 58,000 clones; approximately 92% of them appeared once. The ten largest clonotypes hold roughly 3% of the sample. V loses 3 bases of germline sequence and J loses 6 bases, and the interval between the two ends is 15 bases. CDR1 and CDR2, looked up from the germline V gene, are MGHRA and YSYEKL. The CDR3 holds 15 amino acids from the cysteine to the phenylalanine. Kept here is only the CDR3 DNA, which spans 45 bases and is read in frame from base 1.

Specimen: peripheral blood, collected in the second trimester of pregnancy. The receptor chain draws on TRBV4-1 and TRBJ2-1; TRBD2 is a possible D gene, resting on 7 matching bases. The clonotype originates from a female donor in good health, enrolled as a control in a pregnancy study. The CDR3 reads as follows: CASSHTPGGPNEQFF. The DNA reads as follows: TGCGCCAGCAGCCACACACCCGGGGGGCCCAATGAGCAGTTCTTC.